Detailed here is one T cell receptor beta chain. Its antigen is currently not known. Base qualities are not provided; no much larger clone lies one nucleotide away. In Seattle, one collaborating source enrolled patients while the infection was active and tracked those patients longitudinally over the course of disease. Collaborating institutions collected whole blood in K2EDTA tubes following their own protocols. For TCRbeta analysis, collaborators shipped samples as frozen whole blood, isolated PBMCs, or DNA extracted from either of those sample types. TCRbeta CDR3 regions were amplified from genomic DNA using the immunoSEQ Assay, a bias-controlled multiplex PCR. On the authors' methods: Within the assay, amplification of reference gene primers was used to estimate how many nucleated cells each sample contained. To quantify the absolute abundance of each unique TCRbeta CDR3 rearrangement, sequence reads were collapsed and filtered. Productive Simpson clonality was computed per sample as the square root of Simpson's diversity index over productive rearrangements. TCRdb mirrors the immuneACCESS table, restricted to in-frame sequences. Some clones are absent from its copies; in checked studies, under half trace to an unresolved V gene, and the reason for the others is unknown. V, J and clone size derive from that table, while D and trimming were established from the DNA sequence. The sample table records 250,000 to 300,000 clones; almost 90% of these occur just once. 2% to 2.5% of the sample lies in the top ten.

This sample is drawn from a study of blood T cell repertoires in COVID-19 (TCRdb year 2020). Turning to the overall study: Collaborator samples came from the United States, Italy and Spain and covered acute and convalescent phases of COVID-19. The material from the prospective study consisted of cDNA or gDNA derived from T cells, B-cell-depleted T cells, or PBMCs. The dataset comprised deeply sampled blood TCRbeta repertoires from subjects exposed to, actively infected with, or recovered from COVID-19. A freely available public database, intended as a resource for researchers studying the immune response to SARS-CoV-2, is where the repertoires were released. Samples were obtained from the ongoing ImmuneRACE study (first 160 participants) and from 1,254 subjects provided by 6 global collaborators. The sample metadata nearly always contained a de-identified subject ID, COVID-19 status, age in years and sex. Where HLA class I and class II types were available, the types were taken from metadata supplied by the sample provider, not from assay-based typing.

Study-wide conclusions, independent of this receptor: Clinical and demographic metadata were provided uncurated, with the amount varying by source and participant.

The specimen was peripheral blood. The receptor was isolated from a woman aged 55 to 70 with COVID-19, enrolled during active disease.

Here is the DNA: TGTGCCAGTAGTATAAAGCAGGGGGCGCATGGCTACACCTTC. Its translation is CASSIKQGAHGYTF. The chain is made from TRBV19 and TRBJ1-2, and 8 bases in between align with TRBD1. The germline V gene (reference sequence) supplies CDR1 LNHDA and CDR2 SQIVND. V lost 2 bases and J lost 6 bases, and the count of bases not matched to a germline gene is 5. Inclusive of the bounding cysteine and phenylalanine, the CDR3 is 14 residues long. Only the CDR3 portion is preserved as DNA: 42 bases, with reading frame beginning at the first base.